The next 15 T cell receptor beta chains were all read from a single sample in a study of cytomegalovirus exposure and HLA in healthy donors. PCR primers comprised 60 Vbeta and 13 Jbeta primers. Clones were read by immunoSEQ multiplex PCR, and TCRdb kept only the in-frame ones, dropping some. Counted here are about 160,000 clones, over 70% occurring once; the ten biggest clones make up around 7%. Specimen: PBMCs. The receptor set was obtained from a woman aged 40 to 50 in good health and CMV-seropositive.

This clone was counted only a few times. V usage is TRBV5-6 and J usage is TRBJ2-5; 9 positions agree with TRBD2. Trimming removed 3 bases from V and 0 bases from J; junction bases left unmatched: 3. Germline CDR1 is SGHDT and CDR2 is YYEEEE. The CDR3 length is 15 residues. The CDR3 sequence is CASSSLAGYQETQYF. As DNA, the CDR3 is TGTGCCAGCAGCTCTCTAGCGGGGTACCAAGAGACCCAGTACTTC.

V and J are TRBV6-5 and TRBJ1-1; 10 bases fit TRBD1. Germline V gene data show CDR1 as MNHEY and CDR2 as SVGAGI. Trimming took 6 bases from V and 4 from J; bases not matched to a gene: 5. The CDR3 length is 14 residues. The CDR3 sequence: CASRTGTGATEAFF. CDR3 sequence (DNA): TGTGCCAGCAGGACCGGGACAGGGGCCACTGAAGCTTTCTTT.

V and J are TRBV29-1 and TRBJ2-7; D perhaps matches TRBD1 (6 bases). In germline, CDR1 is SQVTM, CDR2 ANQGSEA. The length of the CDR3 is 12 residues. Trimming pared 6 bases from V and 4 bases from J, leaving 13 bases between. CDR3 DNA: TGCAGCGTCTACAGGGCAGGGTACGAGCAGTACTTC. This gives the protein CSVYRAGYEQYF.

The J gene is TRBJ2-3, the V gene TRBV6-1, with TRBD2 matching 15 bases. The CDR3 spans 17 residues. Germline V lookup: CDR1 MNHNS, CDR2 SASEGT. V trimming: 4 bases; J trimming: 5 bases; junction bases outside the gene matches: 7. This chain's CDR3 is CASSVGGLAGGQDTQYF. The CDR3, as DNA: TGTGCCAGCAGTGTCGGCGGACTAGCGGGGGGGCAAGATACGCAGTATTTT.

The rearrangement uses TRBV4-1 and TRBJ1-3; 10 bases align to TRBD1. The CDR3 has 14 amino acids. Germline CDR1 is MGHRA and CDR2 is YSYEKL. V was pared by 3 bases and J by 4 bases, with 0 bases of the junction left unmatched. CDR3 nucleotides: TGCGCCAGCAGCCAGGGACAGGGGGGAAACACCATATATTTT. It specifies CASSQGQGGNTIYF.

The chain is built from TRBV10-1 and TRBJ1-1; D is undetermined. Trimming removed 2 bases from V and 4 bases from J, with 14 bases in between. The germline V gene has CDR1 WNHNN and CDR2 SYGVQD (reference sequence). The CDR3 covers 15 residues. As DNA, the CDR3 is TGCGCCAGCAGTGAGAGCCGGGGATTCGTCACTGAAGCTTTCTTT. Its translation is CASSESRGFVTEAFF.

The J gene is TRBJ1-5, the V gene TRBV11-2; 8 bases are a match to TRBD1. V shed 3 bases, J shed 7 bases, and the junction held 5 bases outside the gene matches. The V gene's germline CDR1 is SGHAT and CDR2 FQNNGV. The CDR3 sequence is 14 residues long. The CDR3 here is CASSLTGEWQPQHF. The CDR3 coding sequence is TGTGCCAGCAGCTTGACAGGGGAGTGGCAGCCCCAGCATTTT.

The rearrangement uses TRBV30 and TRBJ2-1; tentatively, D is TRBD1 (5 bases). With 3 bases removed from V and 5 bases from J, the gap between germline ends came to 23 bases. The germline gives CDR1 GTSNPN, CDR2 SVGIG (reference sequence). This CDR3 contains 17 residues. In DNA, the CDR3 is TGTGCCTGGAGCCCAAAAGGCAGGGAAGGGTTCCACAATGAGCAGTTCTTC. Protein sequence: CAWSPKGREGFHNEQFF. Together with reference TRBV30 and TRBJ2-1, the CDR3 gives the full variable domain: SQTIHQWPATLVQPVGSPLSLECTVEGTSNPNLYWYRQAAGRGLQLLFYSVGIGQISSEVPQNLSASRPQDRQFILSSKKLLLSDSGFYLCAWSPKGREGFHNEQFFGPGTRLTVL.

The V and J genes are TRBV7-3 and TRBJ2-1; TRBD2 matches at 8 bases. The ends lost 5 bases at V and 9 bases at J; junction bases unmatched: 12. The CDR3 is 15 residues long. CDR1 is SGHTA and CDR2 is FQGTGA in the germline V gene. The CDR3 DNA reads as TGTGCCAGCAGCCCGGCCGGGGGGGGCAGGGGTGAGCAGTTCTTC. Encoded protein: CASSPAGGGRGEQFF.

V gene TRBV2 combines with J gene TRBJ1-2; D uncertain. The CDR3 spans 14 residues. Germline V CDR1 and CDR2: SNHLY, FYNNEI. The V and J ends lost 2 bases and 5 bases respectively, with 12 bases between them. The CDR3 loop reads CASSELLAGYGYTF. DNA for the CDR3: TGTGCCAGCAGTGAATTGTTGGCAGGATATGGCTACACCTTC.

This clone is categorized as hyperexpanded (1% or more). The CDR3 nucleotides are TGTGCCAGCAGTTTTTTCCACAGGGGGGGCGAGCAGTACTTC. The encoded protein is CASSFFHRGGEQYF. The chain joins TRBV28 to TRBJ2-7; tentatively, D is TRBD1 (8 bases). The CDR3 extends over 14 amino acids. V lost 3 bases, J lost 6 bases, and 15 bases lay in between. The germline CDR1 and CDR2 sequences are MDHEN and SYDVKM.

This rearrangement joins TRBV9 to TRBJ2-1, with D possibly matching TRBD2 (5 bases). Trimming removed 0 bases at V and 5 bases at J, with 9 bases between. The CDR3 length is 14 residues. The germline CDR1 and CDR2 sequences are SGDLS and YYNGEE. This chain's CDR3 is CASSVESGNNEQFF. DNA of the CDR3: TGTGCCAGCAGCGTAGAAAGCGGAAACAATGAGCAGTTCTTC.

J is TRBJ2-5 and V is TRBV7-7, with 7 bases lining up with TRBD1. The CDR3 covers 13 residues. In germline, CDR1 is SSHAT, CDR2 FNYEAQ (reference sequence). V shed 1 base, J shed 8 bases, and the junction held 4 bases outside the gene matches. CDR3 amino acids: CASSLDRQGTQYF. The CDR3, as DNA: TGTGCCAGCAGCTTAGACCGACAGGGAACCCAGTACTTC.

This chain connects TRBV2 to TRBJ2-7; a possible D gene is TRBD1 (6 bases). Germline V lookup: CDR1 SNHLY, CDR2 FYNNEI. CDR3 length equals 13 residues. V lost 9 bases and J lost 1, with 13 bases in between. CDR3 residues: CASQRQVSYEQYF. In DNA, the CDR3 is TGTGCCAGTCAAAGACAGGTTTCCTACGAGCAGTACTTC.

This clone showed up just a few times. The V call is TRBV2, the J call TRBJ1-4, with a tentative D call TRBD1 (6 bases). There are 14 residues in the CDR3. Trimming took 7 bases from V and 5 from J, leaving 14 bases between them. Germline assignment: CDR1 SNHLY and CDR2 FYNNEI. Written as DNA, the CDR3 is TGTGCCAGCATACCCGACAGGTCAAATGAAAAACTGTTTTTT. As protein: CASIPDRSNEKLFF. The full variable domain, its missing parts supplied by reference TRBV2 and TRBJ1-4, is EPEVTQTPSHQVTQMGQEVILRCVPISNHLYFYWYRQILGQKVEFLVSFYNNEISEKSEIFDDQFSVERPDGSNFTLKIRSTKLEDSAMYFCASIPDRSNEKLFFGSGTQLSVL.